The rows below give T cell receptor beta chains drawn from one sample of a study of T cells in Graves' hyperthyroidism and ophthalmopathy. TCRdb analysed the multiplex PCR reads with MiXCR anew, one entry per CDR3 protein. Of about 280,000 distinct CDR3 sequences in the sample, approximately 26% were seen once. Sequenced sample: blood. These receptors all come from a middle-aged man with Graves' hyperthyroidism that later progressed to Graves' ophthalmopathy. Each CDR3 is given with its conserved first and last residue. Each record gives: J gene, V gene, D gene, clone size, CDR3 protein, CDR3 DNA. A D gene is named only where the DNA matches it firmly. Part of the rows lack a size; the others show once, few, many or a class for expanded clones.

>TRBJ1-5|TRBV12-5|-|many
CASGLGPNQPQHF
TGTGCTAGTGGTTTGGGGCCCAATCAGCCCCAGCATTTT
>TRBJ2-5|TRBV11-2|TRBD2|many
CASSLAPSGYQETQYF
TGTGCCAGCAGCTTAGCCCCTAGCGGTTACCAAGAGACCCAGTACTTC
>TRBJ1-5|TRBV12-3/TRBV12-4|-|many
CASSSWGGRPQHF
TGTGCCAGCAGTTCCTGGGGGGGTCGGCCCCAGCATTTT
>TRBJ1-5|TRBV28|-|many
CASSPSTGGSNQPQHF
TGTGCCAGCAGTCCCTCGACAGGAGGGAGCAATCAGCCCCAGCATTTT
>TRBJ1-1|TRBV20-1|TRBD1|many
CSARQTGILEAFF
TGCAGTGCTAGACAGACAGGGATACTTGAAGCTTTCTTT
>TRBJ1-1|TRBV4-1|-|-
CASSQDLANTEAFF
TGCGCCAGCAGCCAAGATCTAGCGAACACTGAAGCTTTCTTT
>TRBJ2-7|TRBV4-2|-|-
CASSQTFSVSYEQYF
TGTGCCAGCAGCCAAACCTTTAGCGTAAGCTACGAGCAGTACTTC
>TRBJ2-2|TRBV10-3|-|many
CAISDPGRRGDTGELFF
TGTGCCATCAGTGATCCCGGGAGACGGGGAGACACCGGGGAGCTGTTTTTT
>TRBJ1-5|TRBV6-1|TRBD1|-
CASSEELTGANNQPQHF
TGTGCCAGCAGTGAAGAACTTACAGGGGCTAACAATCAGCCCCAGCATTTT
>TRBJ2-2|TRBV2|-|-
CASSWVTTGELFF
TGTGCCAGCAGCTGGGTCACCACCGGGGAGCTGTTTTTT
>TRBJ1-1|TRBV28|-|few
CASSESGQYEAFF
TGTGCCAGCAGTGAATCAGGACAGTATGAAGCTTTCTTT
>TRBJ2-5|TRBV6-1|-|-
CASKYREVAGETQYF
TGTGCCAGCAAGTACAGGGAAGTGGCAGGAGAGACCCAGTACTTC
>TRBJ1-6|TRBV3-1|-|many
CASSRARGNSPLHF
TGTGCCAGCAGCCGGGCCAGGGGCAATTCACCCCTCCACTTT
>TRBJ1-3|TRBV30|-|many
CAWQLGPSSGNTIYF
TGTGCCTGGCAGCTGGGCCCGAGCTCTGGAAACACCATATATTTT
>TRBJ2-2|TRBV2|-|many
CASSLDNTGELFF
TGTGCCAGCAGTCTCGATAACACCGGGGAGCTGTTTTTT
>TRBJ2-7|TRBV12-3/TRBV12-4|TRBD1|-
CASSRDRVNEQYF
TGTGCCAGCAGCCGGGACAGGGTGAACGAGCAGTACTTC
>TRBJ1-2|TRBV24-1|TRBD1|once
CATSEAGTAYGYTF
TGTGCCACCAGTGAGGCCGGGACAGCATATGGCTACACCTTC
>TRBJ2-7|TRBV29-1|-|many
CSIRQTSSYEQYF
TGCAGCATAAGACAGACTAGCTCCTACGAGCAGTACTTC
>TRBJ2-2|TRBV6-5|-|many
CASSYSAGTNTGELFF
TGTGCCAGCAGTTACTCGGCGGGTACGAACACCGGGGAGCTGTTTTTT
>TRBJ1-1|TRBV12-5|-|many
CASGFSGTTEAFF
TGTGCTAGTGGTTTTTCAGGGACCACTGAAGCTTTCTTT
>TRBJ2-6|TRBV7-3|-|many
CASSYHPQISGANVLTF
TGTGCCAGCAGCTACCACCCCCAGATCTCTGGGGCCAACGTCCTGACTTTC
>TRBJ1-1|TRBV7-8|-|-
CASSLGGRKNTEAFF
TGTGCCAGCAGCTTAGGTGGCAGGAAGAACACTGAAGCTTTCTTT
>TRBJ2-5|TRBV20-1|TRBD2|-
CSARDPREGRETQYF
TGCAGTGCTAGAGATCCGCGGGAGGGAAGGGAGACCCAGTACTTC
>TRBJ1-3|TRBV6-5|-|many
CASSSGLSSGNTIYF
TGTGCCAGCAGTTCTGGCCTGAGCTCTGGAAACACCATATATTTT
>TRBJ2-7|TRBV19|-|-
CASSPTRRSSYEQYF
TGTGCCAGTAGCCCTACCAGGAGAAGCTCCTACGAGCAGTACTTC
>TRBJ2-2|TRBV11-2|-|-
CASSSSRRAGFGELFF
TGTGCCAGCAGCTCATCCCGTCGTGCGGGATTCGGGGAGCTGTTTTTT
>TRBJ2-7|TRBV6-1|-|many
CASSARTGTYEQYF
TGTGCCAGCAGTGCCCGGACGGGAACCTACGAGCAGTACTTC
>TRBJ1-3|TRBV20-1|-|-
CSAWDGGSGNTIYF
TGCAGTGCGTGGGACGGTGGCTCTGGAAACACCATATATTTT
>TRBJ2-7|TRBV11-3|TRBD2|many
CASTPGTRVEQYF
TGTGCCAGCACCCCCGGGACTAGGGTCGAGCAGTACTTC
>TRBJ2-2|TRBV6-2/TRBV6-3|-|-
CASTQTWTGELFF
TGTGCCAGCACCCAAACGTGGACCGGGGAGCTGTTTTTT
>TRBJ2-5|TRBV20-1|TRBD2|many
CSARAGGDVQETQYF
TGCAGTGCTAGAGCCGGGGGGGACGTCCAAGAGACCCAGTACTTC
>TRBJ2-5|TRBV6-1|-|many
CASSPWRAGETQYF
TGTGCCAGCAGTCCTTGGCGGGCTGGAGAGACCCAGTACTTC
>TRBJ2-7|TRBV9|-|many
CASSAGERSLSYEQYF
TGTGCCAGCAGCGCCGGGGAGAGGTCGCTATCCTACGAGCAGTACTTC
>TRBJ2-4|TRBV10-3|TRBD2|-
CAISERTSELIQYF
TGTGCCATCAGTGAGCGGACTAGCGAGTTGATTCAGTACTTC
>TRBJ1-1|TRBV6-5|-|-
CASSYGGSGTEAFF
TGTGCCAGCAGTTACGGGGGGTCGGGCACTGAAGCTTTCTTT
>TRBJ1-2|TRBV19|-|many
CASVRGFYGYTF
TGTGCCAGCGTACGGGGATTCTATGGCTACACCTTC
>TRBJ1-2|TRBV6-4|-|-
CASSQTPGADYGYTF
TGTGCCAGCAGCCAAACCCCGGGGGCAGACTATGGCTACACCTTC
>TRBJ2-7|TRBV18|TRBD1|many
CASSPGQGPYEQYF
TGTGCCAGCAGTCCGGGACAGGGACCCTACGAGCAGTACTTC
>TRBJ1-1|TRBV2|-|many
CASSEAGVVNTEAFF
TGTGCCAGCAGTGAGGCGGGGGTAGTGAACACTGAAGCTTTCTTT
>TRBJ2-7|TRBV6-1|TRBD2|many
CASRPGTRGEQYF
TGTGCCAGCAGGCCCGGGACTAGAGGCGAGCAGTACTTC
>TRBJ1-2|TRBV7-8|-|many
CASTLDSHYGYTF
TGTGCCAGCACCTTAGACAGCCACTATGGCTACACCTTC
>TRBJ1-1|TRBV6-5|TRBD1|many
CASSYEGAEAFF
TGTGCCAGCAGTTACGAGGGGGCCGAAGCTTTCTTT
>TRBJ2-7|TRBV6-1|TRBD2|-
CASSEEGSGGYEQYF
TGTGCCAGCAGTGAAGAAGGTAGCGGGGGCTACGAGCAGTACTTC
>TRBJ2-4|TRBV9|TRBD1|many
CASSVDTGTGVIQYF
TGTGCCAGCAGCGTTGACACCGGGACAGGTGTAATTCAGTACTTC
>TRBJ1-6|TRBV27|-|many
CASSIQLIGNSPLHF
TGTGCCAGCAGTATACAGTTAATTGGGAATTCACCCCTCCACTTT
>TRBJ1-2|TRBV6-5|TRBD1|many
CASSPGTGNNYGYTF
TGTGCCAGCAGCCCCGGGACAGGGAACAACTATGGCTACACCTTC
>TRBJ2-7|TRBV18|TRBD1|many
CASSPRSRTGARGQQYF
TGTGCCAGCTCACCTCGGTCTAGGACAGGGGCCCGAGGTCAGCAGTACTTC
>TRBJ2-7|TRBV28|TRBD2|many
CASSFAGLAGDYEQYF
TGTGCCAGCAGTTTCGCCGGACTAGCGGGAGACTACGAGCAGTACTTC
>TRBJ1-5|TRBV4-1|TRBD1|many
CASSQGDRVGNQPQHF
TGCGCCAGCAGCCAGGGGGACAGGGTAGGTAATCAGCCCCAGCATTTT
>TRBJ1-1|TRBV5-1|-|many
CASSLDTGYTEAFF
TGCGCCAGCAGCTTGGACACAGGGTATACTGAAGCTTTCTTT
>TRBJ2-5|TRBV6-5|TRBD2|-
CASSYSGTSGFQETQYF
TGTGCCAGCAGTTACTCTGGGACTAGCGGGTTCCAAGAGACCCAGTACTTC
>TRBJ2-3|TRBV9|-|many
CASRESTDTQYF
TGTGCCAGCAGGGAGAGCACAGATACGCAGTATTTT
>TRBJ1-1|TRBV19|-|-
CASSDKALLTEAFF
TGTGCCAGTAGCGATAAGGCCCTGCTCACTGAAGCTTTCTTT
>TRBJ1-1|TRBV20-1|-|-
CSARDFTGSTEAFF
TGCAGTGCTAGAGACTTCACAGGGTCCACTGAAGCTTTCTTT
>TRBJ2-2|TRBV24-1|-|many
CATSRRANTGELFF
TGTGCCACCAGTAGAAGGGCGAACACCGGGGAGCTGTTTTTT
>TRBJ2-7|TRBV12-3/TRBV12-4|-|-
CASSFRYSYEQYF
TGTGCCAGCAGTTTCCGATACTCCTACGAGCAGTACTTC
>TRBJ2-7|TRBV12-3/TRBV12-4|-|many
CASSSRQVINEQYF
TGTGCCAGCAGTTCCCGACAGGTTATCAACGAGCAGTACTTC
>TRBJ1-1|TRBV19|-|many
CASRGTENTEAFF
TGTGCCAGTAGAGGAACAGAGAACACTGAAGCTTTCTTT
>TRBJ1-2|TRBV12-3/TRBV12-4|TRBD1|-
CASSSPRQGARGYTF
TGTGCCAGCAGTTCTCCGAGACAGGGGGCAAGGGGCTACACCTTC
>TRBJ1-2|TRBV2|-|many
CASSATGGYTF
TGTGCCAGCAGTGCGACAGGTGGCTACACCTTC